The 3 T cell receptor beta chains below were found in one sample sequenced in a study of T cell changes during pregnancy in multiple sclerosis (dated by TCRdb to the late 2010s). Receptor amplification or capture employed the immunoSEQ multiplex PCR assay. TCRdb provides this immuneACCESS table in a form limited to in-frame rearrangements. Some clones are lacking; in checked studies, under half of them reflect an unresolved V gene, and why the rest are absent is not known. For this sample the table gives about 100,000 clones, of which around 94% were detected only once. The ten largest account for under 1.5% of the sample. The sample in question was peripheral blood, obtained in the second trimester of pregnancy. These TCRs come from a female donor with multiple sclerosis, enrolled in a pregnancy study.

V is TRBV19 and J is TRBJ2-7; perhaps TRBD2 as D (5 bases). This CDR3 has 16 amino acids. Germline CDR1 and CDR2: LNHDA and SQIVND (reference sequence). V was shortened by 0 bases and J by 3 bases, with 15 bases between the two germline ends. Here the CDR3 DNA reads TGTGCCAGTAGTATAGAAGCGGCGGATTCCCTCTACGAGCAGTACTTC. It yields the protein CASSIEAADSLYEQYF.

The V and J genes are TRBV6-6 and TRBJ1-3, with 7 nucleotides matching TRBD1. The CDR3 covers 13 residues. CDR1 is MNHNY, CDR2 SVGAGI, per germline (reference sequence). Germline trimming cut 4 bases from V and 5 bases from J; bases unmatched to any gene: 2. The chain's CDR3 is CASSLQGRNTIYF. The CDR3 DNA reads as TGTGCCAGCAGTTTACAGGGGCGAAACACCATATATTTT.

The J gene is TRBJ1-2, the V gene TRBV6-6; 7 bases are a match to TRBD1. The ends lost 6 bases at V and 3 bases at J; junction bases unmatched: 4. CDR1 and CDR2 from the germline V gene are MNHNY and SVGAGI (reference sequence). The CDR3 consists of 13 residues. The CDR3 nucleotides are TGTGCCAGCAGCACCACAGGGGACTATGGCTACACCTTC. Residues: CASSTTGDYGYTF.